Listed below are T cell receptor beta chains from one sample, sequenced in a study of blood T cell repertoires in COVID-19. The protocol was immunoSEQ multiplex PCR, while the TCRdb copy is restricted to in-frame clones and leaves out a portion. The repertoire includes roughly 260,000 clones, 90% of them detected once, and 3% to 4% sits in the top ten. Material for sequencing was peripheral blood. Source of these receptors: a woman aged 40 to 55 with acute or convalescent COVID-19. CDR3s include the opening cysteine and the closing phenylalanine or tryptophan. Each record gives: J gene, V gene, clone size, D gene, CDR3 DNA, CDR3 protein. D genes are given only for firm matches. Clone size is given for some rows only: seen once, a few or many times, or a class if the clone is expanded.

j_gene: TRBJ2-2; v_gene: TRBV19; abundance: .; d_gene: TRBD2; CDR3nt: TGTGCCAGTAGCCCGGGACTAGCGGGGGGCGCGGGAGGCACCGGGGAGCTGTTTTTT; CDR3aa: CASSPGLAGGAGGTGELFF
j_gene: TRBJ2-3; v_gene: TRBV7-6; abundance: .; d_gene: .; CDR3nt: TGTGCCAGCAGCAGTAGGATCAGGGGCACAGATACGCAGTATTTT; CDR3aa: CASSSRIRGTDTQYF
j_gene: TRBJ1-5; v_gene: TRBV6-5; abundance: .; d_gene: .; CDR3nt: TGTGCCAGCCGGGGGGCAGGGCGCAATCAGCCCCAGCATTTT; CDR3aa: CASRGAGRNQPQHF
j_gene: TRBJ2-4; v_gene: TRBV7-8; abundance: once; d_gene: TRBD1; CDR3nt: TGTGCCAGCAGCTCACAGGGGGCCAAAAACATTCAGTACTTC; CDR3aa: CASSSQGAKNIQYF
j_gene: TRBJ2-2; v_gene: TRBV6-5; abundance: .; d_gene: .; CDR3nt: TGTGCCAGCAGTTATACAGGGAAAGAGGAGCTGTTTTTT; CDR3aa: CASSYTGKEELFF
j_gene: TRBJ2-2; v_gene: TRBV7-2; abundance: .; d_gene: TRBD1; CDR3nt: TGTGCCAGCAGCTTAGAGTCGAACAGGGGATCGACCGGGGAGCTGTTTTTT; CDR3aa: CASSLESNRGSTGELFF
j_gene: TRBJ2-3; v_gene: TRBV7-2; abundance: .; d_gene: TRBD2; CDR3nt: TGTGCCAGCAGTAGTAGACTAGCGGGCCCTACAGATACGCAGTATTTT; CDR3aa: CASSSRLAGPTDTQYF
j_gene: TRBJ1-3; v_gene: TRBV4-1; abundance: once; d_gene: TRBD1; CDR3nt: TGCGCCAGCAGCCACGACAGGGGGCTCGGAAACACCATATATTTT; CDR3aa: CASSHDRGLGNTIYF
j_gene: TRBJ2-6; v_gene: TRBV2; abundance: .; d_gene: .; CDR3nt: TGTGCCAGCATGTTGGGCCCTGGGGCCAACGTCCTGACTTTC; CDR3aa: CASMLGPGANVLTF
j_gene: TRBJ2-3; v_gene: TRBV6-4; abundance: .; d_gene: .; CDR3nt: TGTGCCAGTAGGGACACCGGGAACACAGATACGCAGTATTTT; CDR3aa: CASRDTGNTDTQYF
j_gene: TRBJ1-5; v_gene: TRBV5-1; abundance: .; d_gene: .; CDR3nt: TGCGCCAGCAGCTTGGATAGTTATAGCAATCAGCCCCAGCATTTT; CDR3aa: CASSLDSYSNQPQHF
j_gene: TRBJ1-1; v_gene: TRBV5-5; abundance: .; d_gene: TRBD1; CDR3nt: TGTGCCAGCAACCTGGACAGGGGGCCCGCCATGAACACTGAAGCTTTCTTT; CDR3aa: CASNLDRGPAMNTEAFF
j_gene: TRBJ2-2; v_gene: TRBV3-1/TRBV3-2; abundance: .; d_gene: .; CDR3nt: TGTGCCAGCAGCCGCCCACCGGGACTCACGATCTTGAACACCGGGGAGCTGTTTTTT; CDR3aa: CASSRPPGLTILNTGELFF
j_gene: TRBJ1-5; v_gene: TRBV14; abundance: few; d_gene: .; CDR3nt: TGTGCCAGCAGCCAAGATTGGCGGCAGCCCCAGCATTTT; CDR3aa: CASSQDWRQPQHF
j_gene: TRBJ1-4; v_gene: TRBV5-1; abundance: .; d_gene: TRBD1; CDR3nt: TGCGCCAGCAGCATAGCTCAGGGGGCGTATGAAAAACTGTTTTTT; CDR3aa: CASSIAQGAYEKLFF
j_gene: TRBJ2-5; v_gene: TRBV25-1; abundance: .; d_gene: .; CDR3nt: TGTGCCAGCAGTGACCCCGGCAGGGCCTACCGCCAAGAGACCCAGTACTTC; CDR3aa: CASSDPGRAYRQETQYF
j_gene: TRBJ1-1; v_gene: TRBV6-5; abundance: .; d_gene: TRBD1; CDR3nt: TGTGCCAGCAGTTACGCGGGACAGGGGGCCGATACTGAAGCTTTCTTT; CDR3aa: CASSYAGQGADTEAFF
j_gene: TRBJ1-1; v_gene: TRBV18; abundance: .; d_gene: .; CDR3nt: TGTGCCAGCTCACCGCGAGGTGACACTGAAGCTTTCTTT; CDR3aa: CASSPRGDTEAFF
j_gene: TRBJ1-4; v_gene: TRBV2; abundance: .; d_gene: .; CDR3nt: TGTGCCAGCAGTGGGGGTTTGGGAGGGCCTCGCGGTGAAAAACTGTTTTTT; CDR3aa: CASSGGLGGPRGEKLFF
j_gene: TRBJ1-1; v_gene: TRBV6-5; abundance: .; d_gene: TRBD1; CDR3nt: TGTGCCAGCATCCCCCACCAGGGGGGAACTGAAGCTTTCTTT; CDR3aa: CASIPHQGGTEAFF
j_gene: TRBJ2-1; v_gene: TRBV18; abundance: .; d_gene: .; CDR3nt: TGTGCCAGCTCACCAACAATCCTGAGGACCTACAATGAGCAGTTCTTC; CDR3aa: CASSPTILRTYNEQFF
j_gene: TRBJ1-5; v_gene: TRBV28; abundance: .; d_gene: .; CDR3nt: TGTGCCAGCATCACCTCAGGCGGACAGAGGGGTCAGCCCCAGCATTTT; CDR3aa: CASITSGGQRGQPQHF
j_gene: TRBJ2-2; v_gene: TRBV5-1; abundance: .; d_gene: .; CDR3nt: TGCGCCAGCAGCACAGGCCCCGGGGGCGGGGAGCTGTTTTTT; CDR3aa: CASSTGPGGGELFF
j_gene: TRBJ1-2; v_gene: TRBV10-1; abundance: .; d_gene: .; CDR3nt: TGCGCCAGCAGACTCCTCTTTGATGGCTACACCTTC; CDR3aa: CASRLLFDGYTF
j_gene: TRBJ1-6; v_gene: TRBV3-1/TRBV3-2; abundance: .; d_gene: TRBD1; CDR3nt: TGTGCCAGCAGCCAGGGACAGTATAATTCACCCCTCCACTTT; CDR3aa: CASSQGQYNSPLHF
j_gene: TRBJ2-1; v_gene: TRBV24-1; abundance: .; d_gene: .; CDR3nt: TGTGCCACCAGGACAGTCCGCAATGAGCAGTTCTTC; CDR3aa: CATRTVRNEQFF
j_gene: TRBJ1-1; v_gene: TRBV5-6; abundance: once; d_gene: .; CDR3nt: TGTGCCAGCAGCTTGGAGAGGGATGGGATTGAAGCTTTCTTT; CDR3aa: CASSLERDGIEAFF
j_gene: TRBJ1-4; v_gene: TRBV7-8; abundance: .; d_gene: .; CDR3nt: TGTGCCAGCAGCTCACAGGGTATCGGGGAAAAACTGTTTTTT; CDR3aa: CASSSQGIGEKLFF
j_gene: TRBJ2-3; v_gene: TRBV6-4; abundance: .; d_gene: TRBD1; CDR3nt: TGTGCCAGCAGTATCGGGACAGACTTCTATTTT; CDR3aa: CASSIGTDFYF
j_gene: TRBJ2-3; v_gene: TRBV19; abundance: .; d_gene: TRBD1; CDR3nt: TGTGCCAGTAGTACCGGGACAGCTTACACAGATACGCAGTATTTT; CDR3aa: CASSTGTAYTDTQYF
j_gene: TRBJ1-4; v_gene: TRBV27; abundance: .; d_gene: .; CDR3nt: TGTGCCAGCAGCCAGTGGGGGGGTGGTGAAAAACTGTTTTTT; CDR3aa: CASSQWGGGEKLFF
j_gene: TRBJ2-2; v_gene: TRBV7-2; abundance: .; d_gene: .; CDR3nt: TGTGCCAGCAGCTTAGTCCCATTTCCCGGCGGGGAGCTGTTTTTT; CDR3aa: CASSLVPFPGGELFF
j_gene: TRBJ1-5; v_gene: TRBV19; abundance: .; d_gene: .; CDR3nt: TGTGCCAGTAGTACCCTCGAGGGCGGGGGACAGCCCCAGCATTTT; CDR3aa: CASSTLEGGGQPQHF
j_gene: TRBJ1-2; v_gene: TRBV7-2; abundance: once; d_gene: .; CDR3nt: TGTGCCAGCGGGCAGATAAACTATGGCTACACCTTC; CDR3aa: CASGQINYGYTF
j_gene: TRBJ2-5; v_gene: TRBV10-3; abundance: .; d_gene: .; CDR3nt: TGTGCCATCAGTGAGTCGAGGGAGACCCAGTACTTC; CDR3aa: CAISESRETQYF
j_gene: TRBJ1-1; v_gene: TRBV4-1; abundance: .; d_gene: .; CDR3nt: TGCGCCAGCAGCCAAGATCGGACAGTGGGCCCTGAAGCTTTCTTT; CDR3aa: CASSQDRTVGPEAFF
j_gene: TRBJ1-3; v_gene: TRBV30; abundance: few; d_gene: .; CDR3nt: TGTGCCTGGAGTGAATCGGGTGGAAACACCATATATTTT; CDR3aa: CAWSESGGNTIYF
j_gene: TRBJ1-3; v_gene: TRBV7-9; abundance: .; d_gene: .; CDR3nt: TGTGCCAGCAGCTTTGGGCTCTCTGGAAACACCATATATTTT; CDR3aa: CASSFGLSGNTIYF
j_gene: TRBJ1-1; v_gene: TRBV5-1; abundance: .; d_gene: .; CDR3nt: TGCGCCAGCAGCTTGGCACAGGAGCCCAAGGGTGAAGCTTTCTTT; CDR3aa: CASSLAQEPKGEAFF
j_gene: TRBJ1-2; v_gene: TRBV30; abundance: .; d_gene: .; CDR3nt: TGTGCCTGGAGTGGATATGGGGCGGGGGGCTACACCTTC; CDR3aa: CAWSGYGAGGYTF
j_gene: TRBJ1-5; v_gene: TRBV5-1; abundance: .; d_gene: TRBD1; CDR3nt: TGCGCCAGCAGCTTGGGGACAGGGGGCCTTAATCAGCCCCAGCATTTT; CDR3aa: CASSLGTGGLNQPQHF
j_gene: TRBJ1-4; v_gene: TRBV6-5; abundance: .; d_gene: TRBD1; CDR3nt: TGTGCCAGCAGGACCGGACAGGGTAATGAAAAACTGTTTTTT; CDR3aa: CASRTGQGNEKLFF
j_gene: TRBJ1-4; v_gene: TRBV9; abundance: .; d_gene: TRBD1; CDR3nt: TGTGCCAGCAGCCGGACAGGGGGCGGCGAAAAACTGTTTTTT; CDR3aa: CASSRTGGGEKLFF
j_gene: TRBJ2-1; v_gene: TRBV7-8; abundance: .; d_gene: .; CDR3nt: TGTGCCAGCAGCTTGTCGGCAGGTTACAATGAGCAGTTCTTC; CDR3aa: CASSLSAGYNEQFF
j_gene: TRBJ1-5; v_gene: TRBV29-1; abundance: .; d_gene: .; CDR3nt: TGCAGCGTTGAAACCGGGAGCAATCAGCCCCAGCATTTT; CDR3aa: CSVETGSNQPQHF
j_gene: TRBJ1-5; v_gene: TRBV2; abundance: .; d_gene: TRBD1; CDR3nt: TGTGCCAGCAGTGGGACAGGGGGCAATCAGCCCCAGCATTTT; CDR3aa: CASSGTGGNQPQHF
j_gene: TRBJ2-1; v_gene: TRBV18; abundance: .; d_gene: .; CDR3nt: TGTGCCAGCTCACCAGGAGGGAACCACAATGAGCAGTTCTTC; CDR3aa: CASSPGGNHNEQFF
j_gene: TRBJ2-2; v_gene: TRBV7-8; abundance: .; d_gene: .; CDR3nt: TGTGCCAGCAGCTTAGCTGTCCTCCAGGCAATACCGAACACCGGGGAGCTGTTTTTT; CDR3aa: CASSLAVLQAIPNTGELFF
j_gene: TRBJ2-3; v_gene: TRBV27; abundance: .; d_gene: TRBD1; CDR3nt: TGTGCCAGCACCAAACGTTGGACAGGAGAATACACAGATACGCAGTATTTT; CDR3aa: CASTKRWTGEYTDTQYF
j_gene: TRBJ1-2; v_gene: TRBV6-1; abundance: .; d_gene: .; CDR3nt: TGTGCCAGCAGTGAACTCGGACAATCTAACTATGGCTACACCTTC; CDR3aa: CASSELGQSNYGYTF
j_gene: TRBJ2-2; v_gene: TRBV20-1; abundance: .; d_gene: .; CDR3nt: TGCAGTGCGTATGGAGCCGGGGAGCTGTTTTTT; CDR3aa: CSAYGAGELFF
j_gene: TRBJ1-3; v_gene: TRBV9; abundance: .; d_gene: .; CDR3nt: TGTGCCAGCAGCGTTAGATGGGGGGGGAGTTTCGGAAACACCATATATTTT; CDR3aa: CASSVRWGGSFGNTIYF
j_gene: TRBJ2-2; v_gene: TRBV12-3/TRBV12-4; abundance: .; d_gene: .; CDR3nt: TGTGCCAGCAGCCCTTCCACCGGGGAGCTGTTTTTT; CDR3aa: CASSPSTGELFF
j_gene: TRBJ1-4; v_gene: TRBV19; abundance: .; d_gene: TRBD1; CDR3nt: TGTGCCAGTAGTAACCGGGACAGAAGAAATGAAAAACTGTTTTTT; CDR3aa: CASSNRDRRNEKLFF
j_gene: TRBJ1-1; v_gene: TRBV5-4; abundance: .; d_gene: TRBD1; CDR3nt: TGTGCCAGCAGAAATTTGGGACAGAAGAACACTGAAGCTTTCTTT; CDR3aa: CASRNLGQKNTEAFF